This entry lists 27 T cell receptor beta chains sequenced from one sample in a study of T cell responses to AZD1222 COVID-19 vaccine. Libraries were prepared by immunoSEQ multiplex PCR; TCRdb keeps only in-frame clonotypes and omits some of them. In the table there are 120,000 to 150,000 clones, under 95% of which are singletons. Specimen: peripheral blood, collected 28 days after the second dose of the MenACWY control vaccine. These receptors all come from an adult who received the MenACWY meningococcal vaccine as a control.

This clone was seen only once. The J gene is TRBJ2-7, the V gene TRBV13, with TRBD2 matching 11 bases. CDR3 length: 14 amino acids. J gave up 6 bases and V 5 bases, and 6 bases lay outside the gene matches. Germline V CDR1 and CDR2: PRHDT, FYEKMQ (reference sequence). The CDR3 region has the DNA TGTGCCAGCAGCGAGACTAGCGGGGTGGGCGAGCAGTACTTC. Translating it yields CASSETSGVGEQYF.

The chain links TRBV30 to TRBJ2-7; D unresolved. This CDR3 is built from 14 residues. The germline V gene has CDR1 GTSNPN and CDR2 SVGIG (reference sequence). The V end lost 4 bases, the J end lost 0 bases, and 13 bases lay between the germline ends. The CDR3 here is CAWKFQALSYEQYF. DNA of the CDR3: TGTGCCTGGAAGTTCCAGGCCCTCTCCTACGAGCAGTACTTC.

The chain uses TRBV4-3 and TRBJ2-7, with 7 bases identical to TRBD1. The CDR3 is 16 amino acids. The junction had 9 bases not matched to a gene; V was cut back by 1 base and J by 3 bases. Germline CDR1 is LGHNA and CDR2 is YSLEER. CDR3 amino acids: CASSQGRGQIYYEQYF. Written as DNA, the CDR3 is TGCGCCAGCAGCCAAGGTAGGGGACAGATATACTACGAGCAGTACTTC.

The CDR3 nucleotides are TGTGCCAGCAGCCTACTAGCGGGGGGGGGCACAGATACGCAGTATTTT. It translates to CASSLLAGGGTDTQYF. The chain employs TRBV28 and TRBJ2-3; 13 bases line up with TRBD2. V lost 6 bases to trimming and J lost 1 base; unmatched junction nucleotides: 4. This CDR3 region has 16 residues. Germline V lookup: CDR1 MDHEN, CDR2 SYDVKM. Together with reference TRBV28 and TRBJ2-3, the CDR3 gives the full variable domain: DVKVTQSSRYLVKRTGEKVFLECVQDMDHENMFWYRQDPGLGLRLIYFSYDVKMKEKGDIPEGYSVSREKKERFSLILESASTNQTSMYLCASSLLAGGGTDTQYFGPGTRLTVL.

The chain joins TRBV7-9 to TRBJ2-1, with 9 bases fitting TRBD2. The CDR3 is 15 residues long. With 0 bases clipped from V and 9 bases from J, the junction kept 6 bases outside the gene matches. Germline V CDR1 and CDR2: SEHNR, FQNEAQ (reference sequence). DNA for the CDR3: TGTGCCAGCAGCTTAGCTAGCGGGAGTTCGGGTGAGCAGTTCTTC. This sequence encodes CASSLASGSSGEQFF.

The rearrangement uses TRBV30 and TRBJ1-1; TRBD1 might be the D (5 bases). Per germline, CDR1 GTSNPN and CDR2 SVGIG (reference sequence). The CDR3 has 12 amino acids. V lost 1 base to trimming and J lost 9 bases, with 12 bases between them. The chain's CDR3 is CAWSEQGRQAFF. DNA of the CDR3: TGTGCCTGGAGTGAGCAGGGACGCCAAGCTTTCTTT.

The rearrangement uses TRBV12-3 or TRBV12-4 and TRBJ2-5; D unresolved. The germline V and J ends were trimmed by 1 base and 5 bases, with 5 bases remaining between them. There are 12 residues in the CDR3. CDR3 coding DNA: TGTGCCAGCAGTTTAGGGCTGGAGACCCAGTACTTC. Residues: CASSLGLETQYF.

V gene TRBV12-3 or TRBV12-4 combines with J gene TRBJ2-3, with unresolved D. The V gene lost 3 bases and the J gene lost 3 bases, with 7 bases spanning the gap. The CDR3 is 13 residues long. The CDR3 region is CASSFRATDTQYF. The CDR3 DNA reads TGTGCCAGCAGTTTTCGGGCAACAGATACGCAGTATTTT.

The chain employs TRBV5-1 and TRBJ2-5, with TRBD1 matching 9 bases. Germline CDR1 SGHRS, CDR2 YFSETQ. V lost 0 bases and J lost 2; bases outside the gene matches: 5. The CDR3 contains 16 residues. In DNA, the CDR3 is TGCGCCAGCAGCTTGGGGGACAGGGTGGGACAAGAGACCCAGTACTTC. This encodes CASSLGDRVGQETQYF.

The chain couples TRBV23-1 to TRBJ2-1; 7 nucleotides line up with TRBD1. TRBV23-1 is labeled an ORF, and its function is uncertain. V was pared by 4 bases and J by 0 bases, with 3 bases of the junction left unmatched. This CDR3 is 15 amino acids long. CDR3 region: CASSPDRSSYNEQFF. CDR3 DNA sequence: TGCGCCAGCAGTCCGGACAGGAGCTCCTACAATGAGCAGTTCTTC.

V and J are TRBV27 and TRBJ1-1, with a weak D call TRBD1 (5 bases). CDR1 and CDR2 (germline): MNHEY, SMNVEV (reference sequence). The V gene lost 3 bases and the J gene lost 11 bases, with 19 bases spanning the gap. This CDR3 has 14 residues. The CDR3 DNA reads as TGTGCCAGCAGTTTCCTAATCGAGGGGACGATTGCTTTCTTT. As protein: CASSFLIEGTIAFF.

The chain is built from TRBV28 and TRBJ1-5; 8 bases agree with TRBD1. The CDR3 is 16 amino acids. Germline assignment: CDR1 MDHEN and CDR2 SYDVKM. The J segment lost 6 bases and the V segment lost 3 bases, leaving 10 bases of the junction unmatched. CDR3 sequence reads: CASSLGWAGGFQPQHF. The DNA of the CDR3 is TGTGCCAGCAGTTTGGGTTGGGCAGGGGGCTTTCAGCCCCAGCATTTT. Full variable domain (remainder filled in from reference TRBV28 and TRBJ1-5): DVKVTQSSRYLVKRTGEKVFLECVQDMDHENMFWYRQDPGLGLRLIYFSYDVKMKEKGDIPEGYSVSREKKERFSLILESASTNQTSMYLCASSLGWAGGFQPQHFGDGTRLSIL.

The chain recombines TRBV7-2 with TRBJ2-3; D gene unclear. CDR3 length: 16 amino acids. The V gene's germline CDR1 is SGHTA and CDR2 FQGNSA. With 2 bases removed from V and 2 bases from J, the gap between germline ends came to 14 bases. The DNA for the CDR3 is TGTGCCAGCAGCTTACAGTCGAACTCCCCCACAGATACGCAGTATTTT. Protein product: CASSLQSNSPTDTQYF.

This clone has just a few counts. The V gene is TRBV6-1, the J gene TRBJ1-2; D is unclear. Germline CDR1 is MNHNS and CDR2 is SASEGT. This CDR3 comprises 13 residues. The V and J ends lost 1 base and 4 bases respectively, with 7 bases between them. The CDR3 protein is CASSEGSTYGYTF. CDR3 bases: TGTGCCAGCAGTGAAGGGTCTACCTATGGCTACACCTTC.

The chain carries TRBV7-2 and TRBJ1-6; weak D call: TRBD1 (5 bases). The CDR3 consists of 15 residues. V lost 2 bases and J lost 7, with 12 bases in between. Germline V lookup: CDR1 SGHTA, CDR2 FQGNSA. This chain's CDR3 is CASSLMGQINSPLHF. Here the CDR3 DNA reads TGTGCCAGCAGCTTAATGGGGCAGATAAATTCACCCCTCCACTTT.

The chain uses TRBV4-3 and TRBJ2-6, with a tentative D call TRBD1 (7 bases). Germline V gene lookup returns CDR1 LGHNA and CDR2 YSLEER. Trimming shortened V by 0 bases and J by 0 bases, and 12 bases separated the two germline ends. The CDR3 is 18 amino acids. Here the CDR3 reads CASSQDRGTLSGANVLTF. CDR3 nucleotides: TGCGCCAGCAGCCAAGACAGGGGGACTCTCTCTGGGGCCAACGTCCTGACTTTC.

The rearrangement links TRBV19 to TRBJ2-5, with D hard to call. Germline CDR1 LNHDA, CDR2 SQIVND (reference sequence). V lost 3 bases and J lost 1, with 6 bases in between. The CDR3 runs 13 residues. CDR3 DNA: TGTGCCAGTAGTATTCGGGTCCAAGAGACCCAGTACTTC. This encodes CASSIRVQETQYF.

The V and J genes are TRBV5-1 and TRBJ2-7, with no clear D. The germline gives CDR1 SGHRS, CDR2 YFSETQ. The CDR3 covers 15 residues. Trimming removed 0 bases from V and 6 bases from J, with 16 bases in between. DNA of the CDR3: TGCGCCAGCAGCTTGGATTCGGCAAGGCCCATCGAGCAGTACTTC. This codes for CASSLDSARPIEQYF.

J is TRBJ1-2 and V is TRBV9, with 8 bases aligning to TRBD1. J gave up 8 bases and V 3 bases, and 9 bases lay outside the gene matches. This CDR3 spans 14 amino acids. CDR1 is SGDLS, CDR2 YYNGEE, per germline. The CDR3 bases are TGTGCCAGCAGCGCGGGACAGGCGACTTGGGGCTACACCTTC. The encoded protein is CASSAGQATWGYTF.

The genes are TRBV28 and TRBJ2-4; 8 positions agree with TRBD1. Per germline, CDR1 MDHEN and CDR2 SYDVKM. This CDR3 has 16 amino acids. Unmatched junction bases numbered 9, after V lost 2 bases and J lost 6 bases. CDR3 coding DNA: TGTGCCAGCAGTTTACTCCGGACAGGGTTTTTAAACATTCAGTACTTC. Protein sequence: CASSLLRTGFLNIQYF.

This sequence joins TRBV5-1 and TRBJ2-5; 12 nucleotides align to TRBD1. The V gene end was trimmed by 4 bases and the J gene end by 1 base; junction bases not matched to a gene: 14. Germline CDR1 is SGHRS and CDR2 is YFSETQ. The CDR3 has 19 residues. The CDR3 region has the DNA TGCGCCAGCAGCCAATCCGGGACAGGGGGCCCCTTCCCCCAAGAGACCCAGTACTTC. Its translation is CASSQSGTGGPFPQETQYF.

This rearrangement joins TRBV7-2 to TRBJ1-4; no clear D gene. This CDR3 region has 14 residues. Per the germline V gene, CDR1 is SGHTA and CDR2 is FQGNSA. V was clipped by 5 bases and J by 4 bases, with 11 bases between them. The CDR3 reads CASSLRVDNEKLFF. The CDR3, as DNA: TGTGCCAGCAGCCTAAGGGTTGATAATGAAAAACTGTTTTTT.

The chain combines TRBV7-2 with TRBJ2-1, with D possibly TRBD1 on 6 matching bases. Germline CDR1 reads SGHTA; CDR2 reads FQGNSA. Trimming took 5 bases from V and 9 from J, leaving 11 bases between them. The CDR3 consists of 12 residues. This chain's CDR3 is CASSEQGIEQFF. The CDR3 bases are TGTGCCAGCAGCGAACAGGGTATTGAGCAGTTCTTC.

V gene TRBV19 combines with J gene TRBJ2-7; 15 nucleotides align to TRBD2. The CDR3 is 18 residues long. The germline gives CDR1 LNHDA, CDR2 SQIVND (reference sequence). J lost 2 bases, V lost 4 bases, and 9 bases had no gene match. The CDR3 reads CASSTGLAGGYFAYEQYF. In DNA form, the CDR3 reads TGTGCCAGTAGTACGGGACTAGCGGGAGGTTATTTCGCCTACGAGCAGTACTTC.

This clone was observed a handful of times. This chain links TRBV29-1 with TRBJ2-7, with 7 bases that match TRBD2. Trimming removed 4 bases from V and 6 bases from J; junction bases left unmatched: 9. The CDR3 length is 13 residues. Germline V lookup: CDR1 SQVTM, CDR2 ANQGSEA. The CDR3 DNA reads TGCAGCGTTGGGACGGGACTAACGGGCGAGCAGTACTTC. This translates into CSVGTGLTGEQYF.

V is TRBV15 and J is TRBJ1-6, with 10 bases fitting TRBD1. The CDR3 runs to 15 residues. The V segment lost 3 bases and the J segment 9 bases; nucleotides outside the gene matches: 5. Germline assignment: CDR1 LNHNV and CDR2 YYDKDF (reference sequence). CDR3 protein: CATSRGTGVGSPLHF. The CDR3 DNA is TGTGCCACCAGCAGGGGGACAGGGGTGGGTTCACCCCTCCACTTT.

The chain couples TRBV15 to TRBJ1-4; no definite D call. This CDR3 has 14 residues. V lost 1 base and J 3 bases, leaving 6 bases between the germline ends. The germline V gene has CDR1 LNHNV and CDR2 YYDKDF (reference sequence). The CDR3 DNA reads TGTGCCACCAGCAGAGGAGTGGCTAATGAAAAACTGTTTTTT. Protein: CATSRGVANEKLFF.